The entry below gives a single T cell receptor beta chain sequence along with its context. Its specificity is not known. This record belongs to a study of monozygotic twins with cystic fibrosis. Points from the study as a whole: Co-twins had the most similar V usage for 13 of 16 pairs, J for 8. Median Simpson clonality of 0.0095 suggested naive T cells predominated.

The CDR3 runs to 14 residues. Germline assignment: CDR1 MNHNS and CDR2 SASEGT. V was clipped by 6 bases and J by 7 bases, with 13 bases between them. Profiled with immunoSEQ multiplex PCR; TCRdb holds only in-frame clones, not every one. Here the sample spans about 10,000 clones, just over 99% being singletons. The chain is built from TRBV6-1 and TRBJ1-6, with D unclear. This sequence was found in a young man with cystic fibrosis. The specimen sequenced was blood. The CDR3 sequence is CASRTPGRNSPLHF. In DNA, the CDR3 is TGTGCCAGCAGGACCCCGGGTCGGAATTCACCCCTCCACTTT.